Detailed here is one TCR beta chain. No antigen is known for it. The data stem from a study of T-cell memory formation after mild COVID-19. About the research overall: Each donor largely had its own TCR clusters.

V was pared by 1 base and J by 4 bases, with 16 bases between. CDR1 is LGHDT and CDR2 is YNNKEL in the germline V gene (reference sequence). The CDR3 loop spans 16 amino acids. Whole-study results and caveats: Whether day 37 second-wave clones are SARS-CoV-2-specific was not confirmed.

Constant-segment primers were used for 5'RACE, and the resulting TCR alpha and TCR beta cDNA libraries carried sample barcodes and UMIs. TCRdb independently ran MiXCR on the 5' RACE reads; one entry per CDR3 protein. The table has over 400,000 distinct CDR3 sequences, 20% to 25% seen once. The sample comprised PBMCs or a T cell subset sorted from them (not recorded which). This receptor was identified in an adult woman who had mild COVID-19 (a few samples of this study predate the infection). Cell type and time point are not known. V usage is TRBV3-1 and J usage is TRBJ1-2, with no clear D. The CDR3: CASSQGLMAAGYGYTF. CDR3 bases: TGTGCCAGCAGCCAAGGGCTCATGGCGGCCGGCTATGGCTACACCTTC.